The 8 T cell receptor beta chains listed next were all sequenced from one sample in a study of T cell repertoires in cytomegalovirus infection. Each CDR3 protein is one row after TCRdb ran MiXCR on the reads. The sample contains about 740,000 distinct CDR3 sequences, under 40% of which appear only once. The material sequenced was PBMCs. These receptors all stem from a human donor in good health (CMV status not recorded). Some clones in this sample may be carry-over from other donors' samples.

This clonotype was detected ten times or more. The DNA is omitted, as the CDR3 cannot be located on it reliably, and the CDR3 follows TCRdb's listing. CDR3 residues: CASSSSWRKHNEQFF. The chain is built from TRBV28 and TRBJ2-1; the DNA was not compared with TRBD2, the D call given in the table. CDR1 and CDR2 from the germline V gene are MDHEN and SYDVKM. From its first to its last residue, the CDR3 has 15 amino acids.

The gene calls are TRBV2 and TRBJ1-5; D is undetermined. The CDR3 is 12 residues long. The germline CDR1 and CDR2 sequences are SNHLY and FYNNEI. Trimming cost V 7 bases and J 5 bases, with 9 bases left between them. CDR3 residues: CASKRNDQPQHF. CDR3 in DNA: TGTGCCAGCAAAAGAAATGATCAGCCCCAGCATTTT.

The genes are TRBV19 and TRBJ2-1; D is unclear. The germline V gene encodes CDR1 LNHDA and CDR2 SQIVND (reference sequence). V shed 5 bases and J shed 2 bases, with 13 bases lying between them. The CDR3 sequence is 15 residues long. CDR3 DNA sequence: TGTGCCAGTAGTCCCCCTGACCATCCCTACAATGAGCAGTTCTTC. Amino acid sequence: CASSPPDHPYNEQFF.

V is TRBV28 and J is TRBJ2-4, with 8 bases fitting TRBD2. Unmatched junction bases numbered 10, after V lost 6 bases and J lost 3 bases. This CDR3 is 16 amino acids long. CDR1 MDHEN and CDR2 SYDVKM come from the germline V gene. The CDR3 bases are TGTGCCAGCAGAACCGGGGGGGGTTTGGTCAAAAACATTCAGTACTTC. This sequence encodes CASRTGGGLVKNIQYF.

The CDR3 DNA is TGTGCCAGCAGTGAAGATCCGCCAACCCCTGAAGCTTTCTTT. It encodes CASSEDPPTPEAFF. The chain carries TRBV6-1 and TRBJ1-1; D call uncertain. The V end was cut by 1 base, the J end by 6 bases, with 12 bases between. From germline, CDR1 is MNHNS and CDR2 SASEGT. This CDR3 spans 14 amino acids.

Of note for this clonotype: One junction end does not reproduce the germline sequence, and a read error may be involved. The chain has TRBV12-3 or TRBV12-4 and TRBJ1-6; possible D gene TRBD1, 6 bases. The CDR3 is 14 amino acids. CDR3 residues: CASSGRGSNSPLNF. The CDR3 DNA is TGTGCCAGCAGTGGCAGGGGAAGCAATTCACCCCTCAACTTT.

The rearrangement joins TRBV6-6 to TRBJ1-1; D may be TRBD1 (6 bases). With 6 bases removed from V and 1 base from J, the gap between germline ends came to 12 bases. The V gene's germline CDR1 is MNHNY and CDR2 SVGAGI (reference sequence). The CDR3 is made up of 14 amino acids. The CDR3 is CASRQGGWNTEAFF. Written as DNA, the CDR3 is TGTGCCAGCAGACAGGGAGGATGGAACACTGAAGCTTTCTTT.

On this clonotype: A read error may produce the germline difference seen at one junction end. The rearrangement uses TRBV4-1 and TRBJ2-7; TRBD1 agrees at 9 bases. The CDR3 loop spans 16 amino acids. Germline CDR1 MGHRA, CDR2 YSYEKL. CDR3 DNA sequence: TGCACCAGCAGCCCGGGAAACCGGGACAGGGTATACGAGCAGTACTTC. Its protein product is CTSSPGNRDRVYEQYF.